What follows are 21 T cell receptor beta chains derived from one specimen sequenced in a study of tissue T cells after allogeneic stem cell transplantation. Assay: immunoSEQ multiplex PCR; the TCRdb copy retains only in-frame clones and omits some. The sample carries some 11,000 clones, approximately 63% recorded once. Sequenced material: tissue from the right colon, taken at autopsy. All receptors come from a woman aged 18-55 years with breast cancer.

The J gene is TRBJ2-3, the V gene TRBV2, with D uncertain. Trimming removed 5 bases at V and 7 bases at J, with 7 bases between. Germline assignment: CDR1 SNHLY and CDR2 FYNNEI. This CDR3 comprises 11 residues. The CDR3 loop reads CASSPGHTQYF. CDR3 nucleotide sequence: TGTGCCAGCAGTCCTGGCCATACGCAGTATTTT.

The genes are TRBV2 and TRBJ2-2; TRBD2 might be the D (5 bases). The CDR3 spans 13 residues. The germline V gene encodes CDR1 SNHLY and CDR2 FYNNEI. V lost 8 bases, J lost 1 base, and 8 bases lay in between. CDR3 nucleotide sequence: TGTGCCAGCTTGGACTGGAACACCGGGGAGCTGTTTTTT. It specifies CASLDWNTGELFF.

J is TRBJ1-6 and V is TRBV11-2; no clear D. The CDR3 contains 18 residues. Germline lookup yields CDR1 SGHAT and CDR2 FQNNGV. Trimming pared 1 base from V and 6 bases from J, leaving 19 bases between. CDR3 in DNA: TGTGCCAGCAGCTTAGGTCCCCATGGGCGCAGGAGTAATTCACCCCTCCACTTT. Protein: CASSLGPHGRRSNSPLHF.

The CDR3 DNA reads as TGTGCCAGCAGCCGCGACAGGGGGTATGGCTACACCTTC. Translation: CASSRDRGYGYTF. The rearrangement joins TRBV11-2 to TRBJ1-2; 9 bases match TRBD1. CDR1 and CDR2 from the germline V gene are SGHAT and FQNNGV. The CDR3 is 13 amino acids. V lost 5 bases, J lost 5 bases, and 3 bases stayed unmatched.

The V and J genes are TRBV14 and TRBJ1-4; D possibly corresponds to TRBD1 (5 bases). The CDR3 loop spans 12 amino acids. Trimming shortened V by 3 bases and J by 11 bases, and 10 bases separated the two germline ends. Germline V gives CDR1 SGHDN, CDR2 FVKESK. CDR3 nucleotide sequence: TGTGCCAGCAGCCACGAACAGGAGAAACTGTTTTTT. This encodes CASSHEQEKLFF.

This clone was counted once. The V call is TRBV19, the J call TRBJ2-3; TRBD2 agrees at 8 bases. Germline loops: CDR1 LNHDA, CDR2 SQIVND (reference sequence). CDR3 length: 18 residues. V lost 8 bases and J lost 1; bases outside the gene matches: 17. For the CDR3, the DNA is TGTGCCAGTCAGGGATTGACCGGGGGGGCTTTAGGCACAGATACGCAGTATTTT. Encoded protein: CASQGLTGGALGTDTQYF.

V gene TRBV19 combines with J gene TRBJ2-4; 9 bases are shared with TRBD1. The CDR3 is 15 residues long. With V trimmed by 3 bases and J by 6 bases, 6 bases remained unmatched. The V gene's germline CDR1 is LNHDA and CDR2 SQIVND (reference sequence). The CDR3 DNA reads as TGTGCCAGTAGTATTAAGACGGACAGGGGAAACATTCAGTACTTC. Translating gives CASSIKTDRGNIQYF.

The chain uses TRBV5-4 and TRBJ2-7; D might be TRBD2 (5 bases). CDR1 is SGHNT and CDR2 is YYREEE in the germline V gene (reference sequence). Trimming took 0 bases from V and 0 from J, leaving 7 bases between them. The length of the CDR3 is 14 residues. CDR3 region: CASSLGSVSYEQYF. CDR3 nucleotide sequence: TGTGCCAGCAGCTTGGGTAGCGTCTCCTACGAGCAGTACTTC.

Details on this clone: At one boundary the junction diverges from the germline segment, which might be a read error. This chain uses TRBV4-2 with TRBJ2-6; 7 bases match TRBD1. The CDR3 runs to 16 residues. Germline V gene lookup returns CDR1 LGHNA and CDR2 YNFKEQ. Here the CDR3 reads CVSSQAGGSGANVLTF. DNA of the CDR3: TGTGTCAGCAGCCAAGCAGGGGGCTCTGGGGCCAACGTCCTGACTTTC.

This clone was seen a few times. CDR3 sequence (DNA): TGTGCCAGCAGTTTAGCCGGGACTCCGGAGACCCAGTACTTC. It translates to CASSLAGTPETQYF. The rearrangement joins TRBV27 to TRBJ2-5; perhaps TRBD2 as D (6 bases). This CDR3 contains 14 residues. Germline-derived CDR1 and CDR2 are MNHEY and SMNVEV (reference sequence). Trimming stripped 2 bases from V and 5 bases from J, with 12 bases between.

V and J are TRBV19 and TRBJ2-7; TRBD2 matches at 11 bases. V dropped 1 base and J dropped 3; count of bases not matched to a gene: 5. The germline gives CDR1 LNHDA, CDR2 SQIVND (reference sequence). The CDR3 has 16 amino acids. The CDR3 coding sequence is TGTGCCAGTAGTATAGTGACTAGCGGGGAAATCTACGAGCAGTACTTC. It codes for CASSIVTSGEIYEQYF.

There are a few counts of this clone. The rearrangement joins TRBV19 to TRBJ1-4; D is ambiguous. This CDR3 is 13 amino acids long. Germline CDR1 reads LNHDA; CDR2 reads SQIVND (reference sequence). Trimming shortened V by 7 bases and J by 0 bases, and 6 bases separated the two germline ends. In nucleotides, the CDR3 is TGTGCCAGTAAAAAGGCAACTAATGAAAAACTGTTTTTT. Its translation: CASKKATNEKLFF.

The genes are TRBV6-1 and TRBJ2-3, with no clear D. Germline CDR1 reads MNHNS; CDR2 reads SASEGT. Deletions cut 4 bases from V and 2 bases from J, with 19 bases between. The length of the CDR3 is 17 residues. CDR3 residues: CASSGPRSGPATDTQYF. For the CDR3, the DNA is TGTGCCAGCAGTGGGCCTCGATCCGGGCCGGCCACAGATACGCAGTATTTT.

The rearrangement links TRBV5-6 to TRBJ2-2; no clear D. The germline CDR1 and CDR2 sequences are SGHDT and YYEEEE. With 1 base removed from V and 0 bases from J, the gap between germline ends came to 10 bases. CDR3 length: 16 residues. CDR3 loop: CASSLNFVANTGELFF. As DNA, the CDR3 is TGTGCCAGCAGCTTGAACTTTGTGGCGAACACCGGGGAGCTGTTTTTT.

This clone showed up just a few times. The chain links TRBV5-1 to TRBJ1-1; D not resolved. The CDR3 covers 14 residues. Trimming cost V 0 bases and J 4 bases, with 10 bases left between them. Germline loops: CDR1 SGHRS, CDR2 YFSETQ. The CDR3 reads CASSLEEGSTEAFF. DNA for the CDR3: TGCGCCAGCAGCTTGGAAGAAGGTTCCACTGAAGCTTTCTTT.

This clone has just a few counts. This chain joins TRBV5-4 and TRBJ1-1; 7 nucleotides agree with TRBD1. CDR3 length equals 14 residues. After removal of 7 bases from V and 4 bases from J, the junction contained 10 bases not matched to a gene. Germline V lookup: CDR1 SGHNT, CDR2 YYREEE (reference sequence). CDR3 nucleotides: TGTGCCAGCCGCTCGGGGAGGGGGCGCACTGAAGCTTTCTTT. It specifies CASRSGRGRTEAFF.

This clone was detected a few times. The V and J genes are TRBV6-2 or TRBV6-3 and TRBJ1-6, with D possibly being TRBD1 (5 bases). This CDR3 has 14 residues. CDR1 is MNHEY and CDR2 is SVGEGT in the germline V gene. V lost 8 bases and J lost 7, with 15 bases in between. The chain's CDR3 is CASGPWAGNSPLHF. The CDR3 coding sequence is TGTGCCAGCGGCCCCTGGGCAGGGAATTCACCCCTCCACTTT.

The chain is built from TRBV27 and TRBJ2-7; D is undetermined. V was cut by 0 bases and J by 6 bases, with 9 bases left in between. There are 13 residues in the CDR3. The V gene's germline CDR1 is MNHEY and CDR2 SMNVEV (reference sequence). In nucleotides, the CDR3 is TGTGCCAGCAGTTTATCCCCGCCGGGCGAGCAGTACTTC. Amino acids: CASSLSPPGEQYF.

This clone has only a few counts. V and J are TRBV6-5 and TRBJ2-7; perhaps TRBD1 as D (5 bases). The V gene's germline CDR1 is MNHEY and CDR2 SVGAGI. This CDR3 is 14 amino acids long. Between the trimmed V and J ends, which lost 3 bases and 4 bases, there was a span of 13 bases. The CDR3 DNA follows: TGTGCCAGCAGTTATAGTGTGTCAGGGTACGAGCAGTACTTC. Its protein is CASSYSVSGYEQYF.

This clone was found a few times. V and J are TRBV18 and TRBJ2-3; TRBD2 matches 7 bases. The CDR3 is 15 amino acids. Per the germline V gene, CDR1 is KGHSH and CDR2 is LQKENI. V lost 8 bases and J lost 2; bases outside the gene matches: 10. Here the CDR3 DNA reads TGTGCCAGCACTCCCCTAGCGGCCACCACAGATACGCAGTATTTT. Its protein product is CASTPLAATTDTQYF.

The CDR3 DNA is TGTGCCAGCAGCCAAAAGGGGGATGAAAAACTGTTTTTT. The encoded protein is CASSQKGDEKLFF. V is TRBV3-1 (or the pseudogene TRBV3-2) and J is TRBJ1-4, with D tentatively TRBD1 (6 bases). CDR3 length: 13 residues. Deletions cut 2 bases from V and 6 bases from J, with 7 bases between. Germline values: CDR1 LGHDT, CDR2 YNNKEL (reference sequence).